This T cell receptor beta chain was observed in a study of vaccination effects on CD4 cells after COVID-19. Study as a whole: Before sequencing took place, the ViraFEST assay used viral peptide pools to expand antigen-specific CD4+ T cells.

Data came from immunoSEQ multiplex PCR; TCRdb stores just in-frame clones and leaves some out. This sample has under 55,000 clones, with 72% found just once. This clone was detected only a few times. What it recognizes is unknown. At the end of around eleven days of culture, CD4+ T cells were isolated. Vaccination of participants consisted of two doses of either the BNT162b2 or mRNA-1273 vaccine. Trimming took off 7 bases at V and 4 bases at J, with 11 bases between the two ends. This CDR3 is built from 12 residues. The germline gives CDR1 WNHNN, CDR2 SYGVQD (reference sequence). The sequences come from CD4+ T cells from PBMCs cultured without peptide, collected after COVID-19 vaccination. The V call is TRBV10-1, the J call TRBJ2-7, with a weak D call TRBD2 (5 bases). The source is a human donor who received a COVID-19 vaccine. CDR3 coding DNA: TGCGCCAGCACCCCGTCGGGATACGAGCAGTACTTC. Protein product: CASTPSGYEQYF.